This T cell receptor (beta chain) comes out of a study of T cell responses to AZD1222 COVID-19 vaccine. General observations from the study: Spike-specific TCR breadth and depth grew following two AZD1222 doses. Possibly, clonal diversity was underestimated; donors were largely white British and included more females.

This CDR3 is built from 16 residues. Germline-derived CDR1 and CDR2 are SGHRS and YFSETQ. After removal of 4 bases from V and 4 bases from J, the junction contained 11 bases not matched to a gene. Only in-frame clones appear in the TCRdb table, and some are missing; sequencing was by immunoSEQ multiplex PCR. The table has roughly 110,000 clones, roughly 91% seen once. A remark on this clone: Its antigen remains unknown.

V usage is TRBV5-1 and J usage is TRBJ2-3, with TRBD1 matching 8 bases. The source was peripheral blood, collected 28 days after the second AZD1222 dose. This receptor was obtained from an adult who received the AZD1222 COVID-19 vaccine. The CDR3 DNA is TGCGCCAGCAGCCAACCTGGGACAGGAGTACCAGATACGCAGTATTTT. It yields the protein CASSQPGTGVPDTQYF.